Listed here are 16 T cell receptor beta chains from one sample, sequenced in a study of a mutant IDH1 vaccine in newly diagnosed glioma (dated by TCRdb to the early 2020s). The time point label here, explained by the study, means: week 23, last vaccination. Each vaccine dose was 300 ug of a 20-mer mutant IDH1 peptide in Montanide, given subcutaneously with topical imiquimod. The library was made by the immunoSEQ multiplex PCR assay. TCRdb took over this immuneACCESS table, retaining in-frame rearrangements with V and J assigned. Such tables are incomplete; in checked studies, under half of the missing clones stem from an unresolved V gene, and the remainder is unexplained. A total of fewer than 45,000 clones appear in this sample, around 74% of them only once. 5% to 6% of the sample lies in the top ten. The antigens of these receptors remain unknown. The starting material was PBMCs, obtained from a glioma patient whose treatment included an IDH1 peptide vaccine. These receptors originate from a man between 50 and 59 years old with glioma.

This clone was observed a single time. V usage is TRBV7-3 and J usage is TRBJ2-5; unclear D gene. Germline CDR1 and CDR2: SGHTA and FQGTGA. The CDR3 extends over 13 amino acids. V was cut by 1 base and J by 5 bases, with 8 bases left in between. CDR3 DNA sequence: TGTGCCAGCAGCTTAAGGACCGGGGAGACCCAGTACTTC. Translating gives CASSLRTGETQYF.

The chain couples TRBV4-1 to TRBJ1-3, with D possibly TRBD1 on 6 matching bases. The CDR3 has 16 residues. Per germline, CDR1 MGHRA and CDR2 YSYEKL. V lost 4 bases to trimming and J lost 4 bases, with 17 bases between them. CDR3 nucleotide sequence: TGCGCCAGCAGCCCTTGGGACATCGGGCTCGGAAACACCATATATTTT. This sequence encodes CASSPWDIGLGNTIYF.

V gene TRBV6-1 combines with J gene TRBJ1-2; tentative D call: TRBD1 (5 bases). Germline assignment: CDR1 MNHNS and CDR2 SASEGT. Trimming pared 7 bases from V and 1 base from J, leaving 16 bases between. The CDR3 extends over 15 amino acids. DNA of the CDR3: TGTGCCAGCATCCCCGGGTGGGGCAATAACTATGGCTACACCTTC. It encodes CASIPGWGNNYGYTF.

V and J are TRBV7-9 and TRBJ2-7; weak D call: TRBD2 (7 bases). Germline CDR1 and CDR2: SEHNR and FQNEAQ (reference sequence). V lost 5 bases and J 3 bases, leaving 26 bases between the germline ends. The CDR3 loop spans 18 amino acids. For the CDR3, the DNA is TGTGCCAGCAGCATGCCGGGGACAAGGTCGGGGGGTTTCTACGAGCAGTACTTC. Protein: CASSMPGTRSGGFYEQYF.

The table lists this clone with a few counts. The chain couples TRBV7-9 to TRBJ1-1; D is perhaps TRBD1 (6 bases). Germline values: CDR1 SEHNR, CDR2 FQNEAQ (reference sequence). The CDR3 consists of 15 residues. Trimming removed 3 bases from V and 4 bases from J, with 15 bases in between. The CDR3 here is CASSFGTVQGTEAFF. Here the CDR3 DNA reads TGTGCCAGCAGCTTCGGCACAGTACAGGGCACTGAAGCTTTCTTT. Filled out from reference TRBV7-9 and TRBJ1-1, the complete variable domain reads DTGVSQNPRHKITKRGQNVTFRCDPISEHNRLYWYRQTLGQGPEFLTYFQNEAQLEKSRLLSDRFSAERPKGSFSTLEIQRTEQGDSAMYLCASSFGTVQGTEAFFGQGTRLTVV.

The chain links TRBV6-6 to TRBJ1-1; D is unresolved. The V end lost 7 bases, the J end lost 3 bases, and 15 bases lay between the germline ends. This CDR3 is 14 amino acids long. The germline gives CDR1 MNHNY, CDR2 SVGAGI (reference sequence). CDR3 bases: TGTGCCAGCAATCACGGGCCCTGGGACACTGAAGCTTTCTTT. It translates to CASNHGPWDTEAFF.

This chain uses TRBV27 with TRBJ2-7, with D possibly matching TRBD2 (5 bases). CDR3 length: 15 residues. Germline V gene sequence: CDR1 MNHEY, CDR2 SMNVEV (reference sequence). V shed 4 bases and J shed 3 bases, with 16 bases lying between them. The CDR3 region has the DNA TGTGCCAGCAGTTCGCATTTAGGACTGAACTACGAGCAGTACTTC. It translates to CASSSHLGLNYEQYF.

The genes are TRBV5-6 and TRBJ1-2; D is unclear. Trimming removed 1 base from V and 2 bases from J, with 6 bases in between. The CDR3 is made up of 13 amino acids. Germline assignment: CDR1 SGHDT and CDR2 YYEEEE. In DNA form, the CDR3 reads TGTGCCAGCAGCTTGCAGGCCAACTATGGCTACACCTTC. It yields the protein CASSLQANYGYTF. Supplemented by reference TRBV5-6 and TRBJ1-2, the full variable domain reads DAGVTQSPTHLIKTRGQQVTLRCSPKSGHDTVSWYQQALGQGPQFIFQYYEEEERQRGNFPDRFSGHQFPNYSSELNVNALLLGDSALYLCASSLQANYGYTFGSGTRLTVV.

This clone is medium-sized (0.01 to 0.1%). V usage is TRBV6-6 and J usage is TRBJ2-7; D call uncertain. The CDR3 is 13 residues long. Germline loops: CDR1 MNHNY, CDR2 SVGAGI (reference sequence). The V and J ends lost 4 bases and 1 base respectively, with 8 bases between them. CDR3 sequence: CASSWDLSYEQYF. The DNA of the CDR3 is TGTGCCAGCAGTTGGGATCTGTCCTACGAGCAGTACTTC.

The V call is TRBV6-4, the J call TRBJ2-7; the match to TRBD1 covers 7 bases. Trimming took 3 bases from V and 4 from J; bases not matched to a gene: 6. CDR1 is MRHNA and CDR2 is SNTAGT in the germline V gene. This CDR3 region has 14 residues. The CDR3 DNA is TGTGCCAGCAGTGAAGACAGGGCTACTTACGAGCAGTACTTC. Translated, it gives CASSEDRATYEQYF.

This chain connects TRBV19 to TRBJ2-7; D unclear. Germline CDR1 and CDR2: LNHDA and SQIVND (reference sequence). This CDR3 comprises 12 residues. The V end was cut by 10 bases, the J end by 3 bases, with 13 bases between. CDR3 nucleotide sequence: TGTGCCACCTCGGACGGTTACTACGAGCAGTACTTC. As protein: CATSDGYYEQYF.

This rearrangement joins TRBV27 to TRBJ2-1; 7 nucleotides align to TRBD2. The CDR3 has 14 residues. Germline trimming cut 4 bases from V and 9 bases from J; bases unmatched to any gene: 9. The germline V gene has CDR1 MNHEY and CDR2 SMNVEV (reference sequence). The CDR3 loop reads CASSSLGREGEQFF. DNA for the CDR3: TGTGCCAGCAGTTCCCTAGGAAGGGAGGGTGAGCAGTTCTTC.

CDR3 sequence: CASGGTRTYEQYF. The CDR3 DNA reads as TGTGCCAGCGGGGGGACACGAACCTACGAGCAGTACTTC. The chain joins TRBV9 to TRBJ2-7, with D perhaps TRBD1 or TRBD2 (6 bases each). This CDR3 region has 13 residues. Trimming stripped 7 bases from V and 2 bases from J, with 13 bases between. CDR1 and CDR2 from the germline V gene are SGDLS and YYNGEE.

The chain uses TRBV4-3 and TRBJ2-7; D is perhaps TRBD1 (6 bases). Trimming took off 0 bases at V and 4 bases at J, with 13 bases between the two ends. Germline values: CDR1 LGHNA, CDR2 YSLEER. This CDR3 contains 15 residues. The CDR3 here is CASSQDYAGVYEQYF. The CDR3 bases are TGCGCCAGCAGCCAAGATTACGCAGGGGTATACGAGCAGTACTTC.

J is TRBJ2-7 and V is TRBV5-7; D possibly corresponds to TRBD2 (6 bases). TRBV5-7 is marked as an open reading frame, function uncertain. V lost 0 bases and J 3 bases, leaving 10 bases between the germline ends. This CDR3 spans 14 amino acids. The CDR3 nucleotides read TGTGCCAGCAGCTTGGGGAGGGTTGGCTACGAGCAGTACTTC. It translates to CASSLGRVGYEQYF.

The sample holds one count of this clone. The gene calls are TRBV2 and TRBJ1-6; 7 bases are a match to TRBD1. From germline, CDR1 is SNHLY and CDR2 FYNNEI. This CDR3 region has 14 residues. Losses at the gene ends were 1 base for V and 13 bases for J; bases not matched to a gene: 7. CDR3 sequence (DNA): TGTGCCAGCAGTGAAGAGGGGGCCTTAGGGCCCCTCCACTTT. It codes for CASSEEGALGPLHF.